This TCR beta chain originates from a study of blood T cell repertoires in COVID-19. The germline gives CDR1 SGHTA, CDR2 FQGNSA. The ends were cut back, 2 bases at V and 5 bases at J, with 10 bases in the middle. The CDR3 is 14 amino acids. Clones were sequenced by immunoSEQ multiplex PCR, and TCRdb holds only the in-frame ones, with some missing. Of tens of thousands of clones listed, about 77% were seen once; the top ten hold 6.3%. The TCR originated in a man aged 70-80 years with COVID-19, enrolled during active disease. The source material was peripheral blood. The chain recombines TRBV7-2 with TRBJ1-5; TRBD1 is a possible D gene (6 bases). CDR3 sequence: CASSLSYRDQPQHF. CDR3 sequence (DNA): TGTGCCAGCAGCTTATCTTACAGGGATCAGCCCCAGCATTTT.